This TCR beta chain was recovered during a study of shared clonotypes between healthy human individuals. General study points: An expected dependence of interdonor clonotype sharing on sequencing depth was noted. With a handful of donors compared, 5% to 5.5% of naive CD4 clonotypes were shared.

Selected positively for CCR7 and CD45RO-negative, naive CD8 cells excluded terminally differentiated effector memory CD45RA+ cells. Donors, healthy HIV-negative adults, lacked recent acute infections or vaccinations. CDR3 size: 14 residues. The ends were cut back, 2 bases at V and 6 bases at J, with 12 bases in the middle. Germline CDR1 reads MNHEY; CDR2 reads SMNVEV (reference sequence). When replicate PCRs were run on sorted subsets, they used 150 to 200 ng DNA, approximately 27,000 T cell genomes. The assay was immunoSEQ multiplex PCR, and TCRdb's table has in-frame clones only and misses some. The sample has some 2,100,000 clones, 85% to 95% seen once. This clone was counted a single time. The antigen is undetermined.

The sequencing sample was made of naive CD8+ T cells from PBMCs. The sequence was obtained from a man between 18 and 35 years old in good health. Some clones in this sample may be carry-over from other donors' samples. The chain joins TRBV27 to TRBJ2-3, with TRBD2 as a possible D gene (6 bases). CDR3 loop: CASSLALASDTQYF. CDR3 nucleotides: TGTGCCAGCAGTTTAGCACTAGCAAGCGATACGCAGTATTTT.